The rows below give T cell receptor beta chains drawn from one sample of a study of blood T cell repertoires in COVID-19. Libraries were prepared by immunoSEQ multiplex PCR; TCRdb keeps only in-frame clonotypes and omits some of them. The data hold under 300,000 clones, with 65% to 90% observed a single time. The sample consisted of peripheral blood. These receptor sequences come from a woman between 70 and 85 years old with COVID-19, enrolled during active disease. CDR3s include the opening cysteine and the closing phenylalanine or tryptophan. A D gene is named only where the DNA matches it firmly. Rows may omit the clone size; those that give it use once, few, many or a size class.

D,V,J,size,DNA,CDR3
-,TRBV6-5,TRBJ2-7,-,TGTGCCAGCAGCCCCGGCCAGGGTGGCTACGAGCAGTACTTC,CASSPGQGGYEQYF
TRBD1,TRBV7-3,TRBJ1-1,-,TGTGCCAGCAGCTTAGGGACAGGCCCAATGAACACTGAAGCTTTCTTT,CASSLGTGPMNTEAFF
TRBD2,TRBV19,TRBJ2-7,once,TGTGCCAGTAGCTCCTCCCGACTAGCCCCCTACGAGCAGTACTTC,CASSSSRLAPYEQYF
-,TRBV7-9,TRBJ2-7,-,TGTGCCAGCAGCTTGGGGCAGGCTACCTACGAGCAGTACTTC,CASSLGQATYEQYF
-,TRBV2,TRBJ1-1,-,TGTGCCAGCAGTGGGTTGACAGATTACACTGAAGCTTTCTTT,CASSGLTDYTEAFF
TRBD1,TRBV7-8,TRBJ1-2,-,TGTGCCAGCAGCATAGGGGACAGCCCGACCTTAGACCACACCTTC,CASSIGDSPTLDHTF
TRBD1,TRBV6-5,TRBJ1-2,-,TGTGCCAGCAGTTACTCAACAGGGGTAGATGGCTACACCTTC,CASSYSTGVDGYTF
-,TRBV28,TRBJ1-5,-,TGTGCCAGCAGTCCCAGGGGTCCTTGGCCCCAGCATTTT,CASSPRGPWPQHF
TRBD2,TRBV29-1,TRBJ2-3,-,TGCAGCGGTGCCCAACTTCTGCGGGGGGGAACAGATACGCAGTATTTT,CSGAQLLRGGTDTQYF
-,TRBV7-2,TRBJ1-3,-,TGTGCCAGCAGCGCGGCCGGAAACACCATATATTTT,CASSAAGNTIYF
TRBD1,TRBV6-5,TRBJ2-2,few,TGTGCCAGCAGCCCCGGGACAGGGTTGTTCGGGGAGCTGTTTTTT,CASSPGTGLFGELFF
TRBD1,TRBV10-3,TRBJ1-2,-,TGTGCCATCAGTGACGGACAGGTGGCTGGCTACACCTTC,CAISDGQVAGYTF
-,TRBV4-2,TRBJ2-7,-,TGTGCCAGCAGCCATACAGGAGGGAACTCCTACGAGCAGTACTTC,CASSHTGGNSYEQYF
-,TRBV2,TRBJ1-6,-,TGTGCCAGCAGTGATATAGGGGCGTATAATTCACCCCTCCACTTT,CASSDIGAYNSPLHF
TRBD1,TRBV2,TRBJ2-7,-,TGTGCCAGCAGAGTAGGGACAGGGGACAGTGAGCAGTACTTC,CASRVGTGDSEQYF
TRBD1,TRBV24-1,TRBJ2-5,-,TGTGCCACCAGTGATCCCCGGACAGGCGGGGAGACCCAGTACTTC,CATSDPRTGGETQYF
-,TRBV6-5,TRBJ1-5,-,TGTGCCAGCAGCGACGGGGGGATTAATCAGCCCCAGCATTTT,CASSDGGINQPQHF
TRBD1,TRBV5-1,TRBJ1-6,-,TGCGCCAGCAGCTCGGAACAGGGGGTCAATTCACCCCTCCACTTT,CASSSEQGVNSPLHF
-,TRBV9,TRBJ2-7,-,TGTGCCAGCAGCTACCTACCGGACATCTCCTACGAGCAGTACTTC,CASSYLPDISYEQYF
-,TRBV23-1,TRBJ2-7,-,TGCGCCAGCAGTCACCTCGTGACAGGCGGTACCTACGAGCAGTACTTC,CASSHLVTGGTYEQYF
-,TRBV19,TRBJ2-1,-,TGTGCCAGTAGTATCGGCGGGGGCCTTAATGAGCAGTTCTTC,CASSIGGGLNEQFF
TRBD1,TRBV28,TRBJ1-3,-,TGTGCCAGCAGAAAAACAGGGGATGGAAACACCATATATTTT,CASRKTGDGNTIYF
-,TRBV21-1,TRBJ2-1,-,TGTGCCAGCAGCAAATCGGGGGGGAATGAGCAGTTCTTC,CASSKSGGNEQFF
TRBD2,TRBV30,TRBJ2-2,-,TGTGCCTGGACAGTTAGCGGGGGGGCCGGGGAGCTGTTTTTT,CAWTVSGGAGELFF
TRBD1,TRBV6-5,TRBJ1-1,-,TGTGCCAGCAGGCAAGGACAGGTGAACACTGAAGCTTTCTTT,CASRQGQVNTEAFF
TRBD2,TRBV4-3,TRBJ2-3,once,TGCGCCAGCAGCCAATTTAGCGGGGGCCCAGATACGCAGTATTTT,CASSQFSGGPDTQYF
TRBD1,TRBV12-3/TRBV12-4,TRBJ1-2,-,TGTGCCAGCTCACCGGACAGGACAAACTACACCTTC,CASSPDRTNYTF
-,TRBV7-2,TRBJ2-7,-,TGTGCCAGCAGCCCAGGGAGGGGGGAAACCGACGAGCAGTACTTC,CASSPGRGETDEQYF
-,TRBV29-1,TRBJ2-5,-,TGCAGCGTTCTCCAGGGGCCAGAGACCCAGTACTTC,CSVLQGPETQYF
TRBD1,TRBV9,TRBJ1-4,-,TGTGCCAGCAGCGTCGCCGGGACAGGGGATGAAAAACTGTTTTTT,CASSVAGTGDEKLFF
-,TRBV7-8,TRBJ1-5,few,TGTGCCAGCAACCAGGGGAATCAGCCCCAGCATTTT,CASNQGNQPQHF
-,TRBV6-5,TRBJ1-1,-,TGTGCCAGCATGCCGGGAGTGAACACTGAAGCTTTCTTT,CASMPGVNTEAFF
TRBD2,TRBV24-1,TRBJ2-7,-,TGTGCCACCAGTGACTCGGCAGGGCGGGGGGACTCCTACGAGCAGTACTTC,CATSDSAGRGDSYEQYF
-,TRBV12-3/TRBV12-4,TRBJ2-2,-,TGTGCCAGCAGCATCAGTCGGGAGCTGTTTTTT,CASSISRELFF
TRBD1,TRBV4-1,TRBJ2-2,-,TGCGCCAGCAGCCAAGAAGGGACAGGGGGCATCGGGGAGCTGTTTTTT,CASSQEGTGGIGELFF
-,TRBV12-3/TRBV12-4,TRBJ2-3,-,TGTGCCAGCAGTGGGGGGACAGATACGCAGTATTTT,CASSGGTDTQYF
TRBD1,TRBV24-1,TRBJ1-5,-,TGTGCCACCAGTGAGACAGGGTGGCAGCCCCAGCATTTT,CATSETGWQPQHF
-,TRBV14,TRBJ1-1,once,TGTGCCAGCAGCCGCCTATGGAACACTGAAGCTTTCTTT,CASSRLWNTEAFF
-,TRBV11-2,TRBJ2-1,once,TGTGCCAGCACCCCTCCGGGACTTACCTACAATGAGCAGTTCTTC,CASTPPGLTYNEQFF
TRBD1,TRBV27,TRBJ1-5,-,TGTGCCAGCAGTCCGGGACAGGGTGGGAATCAGCCCCAGCATTTT,CASSPGQGGNQPQHF
TRBD2,TRBV4-1,TRBJ2-7,-,TGCGCCAGCAGCCAAGCGACTAGCGGGTCCTACGAGCAGTACTTC,CASSQATSGSYEQYF
-,TRBV7-2,TRBJ2-1,-,TGTGCCAGCAGCTTATCTGGCGGGGCATACAATGAGCAGTTCTTC,CASSLSGGAYNEQFF
-,TRBV6-6,TRBJ1-1,-,TGTGCCAGCAGAAGCCTTAGTTCTGAAGCTTTCTTT,CASRSLSSEAFF
-,TRBV6-1,TRBJ1-6,-,TGTGCCAGCAGTGAGTCCCCATCGCCACTCTATAATTCACCCCTCCACTTT,CASSESPSPLYNSPLHF
TRBD1,TRBV25-1,TRBJ1-2,few,TGTGCCAGCAGTGGGGACAGGAGCACAACGGGCTACACCTTC,CASSGDRSTTGYTF
TRBD2,TRBV2,TRBJ2-1,-,TGTGCCAGCAGTCCCGGACTAGCGGGGGGGGTCTTCTCCTACAATGAGCAGTTCTTC,CASSPGLAGGVFSYNEQFF
-,TRBV14,TRBJ2-5,once,TGTGCCAGCAGCCAAGATACAGCCGGGACATGGAGAGAGACCCAGTACTTC,CASSQDTAGTWRETQYF
TRBD1,TRBV7-2,TRBJ2-7,-,TGTGCCAGCAGCTTAGCCTCTGGACAGGGGTTCTACGAGCAGTACTTC,CASSLASGQGFYEQYF
-,TRBV6-5,TRBJ1-2,-,TGTGCCAGCTCTGGCAGTGGCTATGGCTACACCTTC,CASSGSGYGYTF
-,TRBV7-2,TRBJ2-7,-,TGTGCCAGCAGTTCGGGACTTTCCTACGAGCAGTACTTC,CASSSGLSYEQYF
-,TRBV4-1,TRBJ2-1,-,TGCGCCAGCAGCCAAGTCGGTTATGGGGGCGATGAGCAGTTCTTC,CASSQVGYGGDEQFF
TRBD1,TRBV9,TRBJ2-7,-,TGTGCCAGCAGCCCCCGGACAGGGGGGGGCTACGAGCAGTACTTC,CASSPRTGGGYEQYF
TRBD2,TRBV7-8,TRBJ2-7,-,TGTGCCAGCAGCTCCTGGACTAGCGGGGGGCCGGGGGAGCAGTACTTC,CASSSWTSGGPGEQYF
-,TRBV7-9,TRBJ2-7,-,TGTGCCAGCAGCCCCCGGGGGATAACCTACGAGCAGTACTTC,CASSPRGITYEQYF
TRBD1,TRBV19,TRBJ2-5,once,TGTGCCAGTAGTACCCGGACAGGGCAAGAGACCCAGTACTTC,CASSTRTGQETQYF
-,TRBV6-5,TRBJ1-5,-,TGTGCCAGCAGTTACGGCGGTGCTCAGCCCCAGCATTTT,CASSYGGAQPQHF